What follows describes a single TCR beta chain. Antigen unknown. TCRdb keeps only in-frame clones here, not all; method: immunoSEQ multiplex PCR. This table holds 30,000 to 40,000 clones, 80% to 85% found once. Trimming left V 0 bases short and J 3 bases short, with 12 bases between. Looked up from germline, CDR1 is MGHRA and CDR2 is YSYEKL. The CDR3 is 15 residues long. The data stem from a study of OX40 agonist ivuxolimab in advanced cancers. Study in general: Ivuxolimab, an antibody that agonizes OX40 (CD134), was administered to the patients. Ivuxolimab was delivered to patients intravenously every 2 weeks at doses spanning 0.01 to 10 mg/kg. A diagnosis of hepatocellular carcinoma, melanoma, renal cell or head and neck cancer was present in dose-escalation patients. Regarding the study as a whole: At 0.1 to 3.0 mg/kg, CD4+ and CD8+ blood T cells expanded clonally by week 6.

This TCR derives from an adult with an advanced solid tumor such as melanoma, head and neck, liver or kidney cancer. The starting material was CD4+ or CD8+ T cells sorted from blood, obtained in a trial of the OX40 agonist ivuxolimab. The chain carries TRBV4-1 and TRBJ2-7, with D unclear. CDR3 nucleotide sequence: TGCGCCAGCAGCCAAGAGGGCAGCACGTACTACGAGCAGTACTTC. This codes for CASSQEGSTYYEQYF.